The 27 T cell receptor beta chains given below trace back to one sample, sequenced in a study of identical twins. TCRdb re-analysed the 5' RACE reads in MiXCR, keeping a single row per CDR3 protein. The sample carries 280,000 or so distinct CDR3 sequences, less than 9% recorded once. The sample was also reused in another study, on yellow fever vaccine responses in identical twins.

Sequenced input: memory (CD45RO+) T cells sorted from blood. These receptors were taken from a woman under 30 in good health.

In its sample, this clonotype was seen many times. The V gene is TRBV5-1, the J gene TRBJ2-1; 11 bases agree with TRBD2. The CDR3 spans 16 residues. Germline trimming cut 4 bases from V and 5 bases from J; bases unmatched to any gene: 8. The germline gives CDR1 SGHRS, CDR2 YFSETQ. CDR3 region: CASSPAPLAGDNEQFF. CDR3 in DNA: TGCGCCAGCAGCCCAGCTCCACTAGCGGGGGACAATGAGCAGTTCTTC.

This clonotype was counted only a few times. Its ends do not fully match the called genes, so a read error is possible. DNA for the CDR3: TGTGCCGGCAGTGGGGACGTTACCGATACGCAGTATTTT. The encoded protein is CAGSGDVTDTQYF. The rearrangement joins TRBV6-4 to TRBJ2-3; tentatively, D is TRBD1 or TRBD2 (5 bases each). CDR3 length equals 13 residues. The germline V gene encodes CDR1 MRHNA and CDR2 SNTAGT.

This clonotype was found a few times. The V call is TRBV24-1, the J call TRBJ2-3; 11 nucleotides match TRBD2. The CDR3 contains 16 residues. Germline V gene lookup returns CDR1 KGHDR and CDR2 SFDVKD. V was clipped by 5 bases and J by 4 bases; unmatched bases: 7. Here the CDR3 DNA reads TGTGCCACCAGTGTTACTAGCGGGAGTGGTGCAGATACGCAGTATTTT. This codes for CATSVTSGSGADTQYF.

This clonotype was seen repeatedly, ten times or more. The chain uses TRBV6-1 and TRBJ1-2; D unresolved. From germline, CDR1 is MNHNS and CDR2 SASEGT. The CDR3 sequence is 12 residues long. Trimming pared 5 bases from V and 3 bases from J, leaving 7 bases between. The CDR3 DNA sequence: TGTGCCAGCAGTCCCCGAGACTATGGCTACACCTTC. It codes for CASSPRDYGYTF.

The J gene is TRBJ1-4, the V gene TRBV18, with D unresolved. The CDR3 covers 15 residues. Germline V gene data show CDR1 as KGHSH and CDR2 as LQKENI. V dropped 3 bases and J dropped 4 bases, with 12 bases sitting between them. This CDR3 reads CASSPGRESNEKLFF. CDR3 nucleotides: TGTGCCAGCTCACCCGGGAGGGAGAGTAATGAAAAACTGTTTTTT.

This clonotype was found a few times. This chain uses TRBV29-1 with TRBJ2-5, with TRBD1 as a possible D gene (6 bases). Germline CDR1 is SQVTM and CDR2 is ANQGSEA. This CDR3 spans 20 amino acids. The ends were cut back, 4 bases at V and 3 bases at J, with 33 bases in the middle. The CDR3 loop reads CSVVPFHTGMRWLSKETQYF. The CDR3 DNA sequence: TGCAGCGTTGTCCCCTTCCACACAGGGATGAGATGGCTTAGTAAAGAGACCCAGTACTTC.

The chain uses TRBV6-1 and TRBJ2-3, with D possibly being TRBD1 or TRBD2 (6 bases each). The CDR3 covers 15 residues. Trimming left V 5 bases short and J 4 bases short, with 16 bases between. CDR1 is MNHNS, CDR2 SASEGT, per germline. This chain's CDR3 is CASSPRGPAPDTQYF. The CDR3 nucleotides read TGTGCCAGCAGTCCTCGGGGGCCCGCCCCAGATACGCAGTATTTT.

J is TRBJ1-1 and V is TRBV10-3; maybe TRBD1 (5 bases). The CDR3 runs to 15 residues. Deletions cut 3 bases from V and 1 base from J, with 12 bases between. Germline assignment: CDR1 ENHRY and CDR2 SYGVKD. The CDR3 protein is CAISDQGSANTEAFF. CDR3 nucleotide sequence: TGTGCCATCAGTGATCAGGGCTCCGCGAACACTGAAGCTTTCTTT.

This clonotype has a handful of counts. The chain couples TRBV11-2 to TRBJ2-2; D is ambiguous. The V end was cut by 6 bases, the J end by 0 bases, with 8 bases between. Germline CDR1 and CDR2: SGHAT and FQNNGV. This CDR3 spans 14 amino acids. As DNA, the CDR3 is TGTGCCAGCAGACCGACCACGAACACCGGGGAGCTGTTTTTT. It encodes CASRPTTNTGELFF.

This clonotype was seen more than once but under ten times. The chain uses TRBV15 and TRBJ2-3; possibly TRBD1 or TRBD2 for D (6 bases each). Germline-derived CDR1 and CDR2 are LNHNV and YYDKDF (reference sequence). The V gene lost 8 bases and the J gene lost 8 bases, with 20 bases spanning the gap. The CDR3 runs to 14 residues. CDR3 loop: CATPTAPKGGTQYF. As DNA, the CDR3 is TGTGCCACCCCCACAGCCCCCAAGGGGGGTACGCAGTATTTT.

The V and J genes are TRBV28 and TRBJ2-3; D possibly matches TRBD1 or TRBD2 (5 bases each). Trimming left V 5 bases short and J 0 bases short, with 12 bases between. Germline CDR1 reads MDHEN; CDR2 reads SYDVKM. The CDR3 runs to 15 residues. CDR3 bases: TGTGCCAGCAGTACCCCAGGGAGTAGCACAGATACGCAGTATTTT. Protein: CASSTPGSSTDTQYF.

This clonotype was detected only once. The chain uses TRBV6-1 and TRBJ2-5; 7 bases align to TRBD1. The germline CDR1 and CDR2 sequences are MNHNS and SASEGT. This CDR3 is built from 15 residues. After removal of 5 bases from V and 2 bases from J, the junction contained 8 bases not matched to a gene. The CDR3 sequence: CASSRNRQGQETQYF. The CDR3 DNA follows: TGTGCCAGCAGTCGAAATCGACAGGGACAAGAGACCCAGTACTTC.

The genes are TRBV6-5 and TRBJ2-3, with D hard to call. Germline V CDR1 and CDR2: MNHEY, SVGAGI. The CDR3 runs 15 residues. Trimming removed 1 base from V and 2 bases from J, with 10 bases in between. Here the CDR3 reads CASSYFAAPTDTQYF. CDR3 in DNA: TGTGCCAGCAGTTACTTTGCGGCCCCCACAGATACGCAGTATTTT.

This chain joins TRBV12-3 or TRBV12-4 and TRBJ2-1, with 9 bases lining up with TRBD1. Germline trimming cut 5 bases from V and 6 bases from J; bases unmatched to any gene: 11. The CDR3 length is 16 residues. The chain's CDR3 is CASSQQQGAAGNEQFF. DNA of the CDR3: TGTGCCAGCAGTCAGCAACAGGGGGCTGCGGGCAATGAGCAGTTCTTC.

The CDR3 sequence is CASSGTGGNTEAFF. The CDR3 region has the DNA TGTGCCAGCAGCGGAACAGGGGGGAACACTGAAGCTTTCTTT. The chain recombines TRBV6-1 with TRBJ1-1; the match to TRBD1 covers 8 bases. This CDR3 has 14 residues. CDR1 and CDR2 (germline): MNHNS, SASEGT. V lost 6 bases, J lost 1 base, and 4 bases stayed unmatched.

In its sample, this clonotype was seen a few times. V is TRBV2 and J is TRBJ2-1, with 13 bases identical to TRBD2. Losses at the gene ends were 7 bases for V and 2 bases for J; bases not matched to a gene: 5. The CDR3 totals 16 residues. The germline V gene encodes CDR1 SNHLY and CDR2 FYNNEI. CDR3 residues: CASTRLAGGTYNEQFF. The CDR3 DNA reads TGTGCCAGCACTCGACTAGCGGGAGGTACCTACAATGAGCAGTTCTTC. The complete variable domain, with remaining parts taken from reference TRBV2 and TRBJ2-1, reads EPEVTQTPSHQVTQMGQEVILRCVPISNHLYFYWYRQILGQKVEFLVSFYNNEISEKSEIFDDQFSVERPDGSNFTLKIRSTKLEDSAMYFCASTRLAGGTYNEQFFGPGTRLTVL.

V and J are TRBV3-1 and TRBJ2-1; 8 bases are a match to TRBD2. The CDR3 sequence is 17 residues long. V gave up 7 bases and J gave up 9 bases; unmatched junction bases: 20. The V gene's germline CDR1 is LGHDT and CDR2 YNNKEL (reference sequence). Here the CDR3 reads CASTPAGSGVSSSEQFF. CDR3 sequence (DNA): TGTGCCAGCACCCCAGCGGGTAGCGGGGTCTCTTCTTCTGAGCAGTTCTTC.

This clonotype was counted ten times or more. This chain links TRBV20-1 with TRBJ2-1; no clear D. With 2 bases removed from V and 10 bases from J, the gap between germline ends came to 18 bases. The germline V gene encodes CDR1 DFQATT and CDR2 SNEGSKA (reference sequence). The CDR3 has 14 residues. CDR3 coding DNA: TGCAGTGCTAGACTGGGCGGCACTACCGAAGAGCAGTTCTTC. This translates into CSARLGGTTEEQFF.

This clonotype was detected a few times. This rearrangement joins TRBV6-1 to TRBJ2-2; 14 bases align to TRBD2. Per the germline V gene, CDR1 is MNHNS and CDR2 is SASEGT. V dropped 4 bases and J dropped 0; count of bases not matched to a gene: 4. The CDR3 extends over 18 amino acids. CDR3 DNA: TGTGCCAGCAGTGGGACTAGCGGGAGGCCCTCGAACACCGGGGAGCTGTTTTTT. Protein product: CASSGTSGRPSNTGELFF.

This chain uses TRBV20-1 with TRBJ1-2; D is perhaps TRBD1 (5 bases). This CDR3 region has 12 residues. Trimming stripped 3 bases from V and 8 bases from J, with 13 bases between. Germline-derived CDR1 and CDR2 are DFQATT and SNEGSKA (reference sequence). In DNA, the CDR3 is TGCAGTGCTAGGGAATCGGGGCAGGGCTACACCTTC. It translates to CSARESGQGYTF.

This chain uses TRBV19 with TRBJ2-2; D call uncertain. CDR1 and CDR2 from the germline V gene are LNHDA and SQIVND (reference sequence). The CDR3 length is 14 residues. Trimming removed 11 bases at V and 3 bases at J, with 16 bases between. CDR3 in amino acids: CAARRYRDTGELFF. The CDR3 DNA reads TGTGCCGCACGCCGATATCGCGACACCGGGGAGCTGTTTTTT.

This clonotype was observed a few times. The CDR3 coding sequence is TGTGCCACCAGTGATCAGACAGGGGGCTGGTTCAATGAGCAGTTCTTC. This gives the protein CATSDQTGGWFNEQFF. This chain connects TRBV24-1 to TRBJ2-1; 10 bases agree with TRBD1. Trimming at V came to 3 bases and at J to 6 bases, leaving 7 bases not matched to a gene. The CDR3 is 16 amino acids. Germline V lookup: CDR1 KGHDR, CDR2 SFDVKD.

DNA of the CDR3: TGTGCCAGTACAGGGTATCGCAATGAGCAGTTCTTC. Amino acid sequence: CASTGYRNEQFF. The rearrangement joins TRBV6-2 or TRBV6-3 to TRBJ2-1; tentatively, D is TRBD1 (6 bases). Germline CDR1 reads MNHEY; CDR2 reads SVGEGT. V lost 9 bases and J 6 bases, leaving 12 bases between the germline ends. The CDR3 length is 12 residues.

This clonotype was detected a few times. The V call is TRBV6-1, the J call TRBJ2-3, with 8 bases matching TRBD1. The V segment lost 0 bases and the J segment 4 bases; nucleotides outside the gene matches: 9. The CDR3 length is 17 residues. Germline assignment: CDR1 MNHNS and CDR2 SASEGT. The CDR3 nucleotides read TGTGCCAGCAGTGAAGCGCCTATCCCAGGGGGCCCAGATACGCAGTATTTT. It codes for CASSEAPIPGGPDTQYF.

This clonotype occurred a few times. Germline is not matched at one junction end, which may reflect a read error. The chain is built from TRBV12-3 or TRBV12-4 and TRBJ2-6; TRBD1 aligns across 10 bases. This CDR3 comprises 18 residues. The CDR3 nucleotides read TGTGCCTGCAGTCCCCGGACAGGGGGATACTCTGGGGCCAACGTCCTGACTTTC. It translates to CACSPRTGGYSGANVLTF.

This chain connects TRBV3-1 to TRBJ1-2, with D possibly matching TRBD1 (6 bases). From germline, CDR1 is LGHDT and CDR2 YNNKEL (reference sequence). The germline V and J ends were trimmed by 4 bases and 1 base, with 13 bases remaining between them. The CDR3 contains 15 residues. The CDR3 is CASSPGHPRNYGYTF. The CDR3 nucleotides read TGTGCCAGCAGCCCGGGACACCCGCGTAACTATGGCTACACCTTC. Complete variable domain (other parts from reference TRBV3-1 and TRBJ1-2): DTAVSQTPKYLVTQMGNDKSIKCEQNLGHDTMYWYKQDSKKFLKIMFSYNNKELIINETVPNRFSPKSPDKAHLNLHINSLELGDSAVYFCASSPGHPRNYGYTFGSGTRLTVV.

The V and J genes are TRBV5-5 and TRBJ2-6; no definite D call. CDR3 size: 15 residues. In germline, CDR1 is SGHKS, CDR2 YYEKEE (reference sequence). V lost 1 base to trimming and J lost 0 bases, with 5 bases between them. CDR3 region: CASSLSGSGANVLTF. In DNA form, the CDR3 reads TGTGCCAGCAGCTTGTCAGGCTCTGGGGCCAACGTCCTGACTTTC.